This T cell receptor beta chain originates from a study of identical twins (dated by TCRdb to 2016 to 2017). Some background on the complete study: TCR alpha and beta repertoires from monozygotic twins, unrelated adults of various ages and cord blood were deep-sequenced to test whether fetal clonotypes persist. Replicate twin experiments were performed at different times using different library preparation protocols to rule out contamination. Broader findings and caveats from the paper: Recombination models systematically underestimated out-of-frame TCR alpha sharing in monozygotic twins but agreed with sharing between unrelated individuals. Zero-insertion analyses could be partly confounded by invariant T cells such as MAIT and iNKT, though diverse VJ usage argued against such confounding for most clonotypes. Because the same donors could not be followed over many years, the conclusions relied on cross-sectional statistical analysis. Out-of-frame TCR alpha sequences shared between twins showed an excess of low generation-probability sequences compared with coincidental sharing between unrelated individuals. Fewer insertions were carried by abundant cord blood beta clonotypes, a similar but weaker trend appeared in young adult naive repertoires, and no such trend appeared in memory repertoires. A weaker excess of twin sharing was found in beta out-of-frame sequences because the signal-to-noise ratio was lowered by fewer shared sequences.

Receptor libraries were prepared by 5' RACE. The sequencing machine was an Illumina HiSeq 2000. A universal primer binding site was introduced by template switching, and a unique molecular identifier was present in the final cDNA, enabling accurate counting of TCR cDNA molecules. Specific primers in the conserved constant-segment region were used to synthesize first-strand cDNA for the TCR alpha and beta chains. To control for contamination, every cDNA library carried two barcodes: a SMART-Mk sample barcode plus Illumina barcodes. TruSeq adapter sequences and Illumina sample barcodes were added in two successive PCR steps. TCR alpha and beta cDNA libraries were sequenced on the Illumina HiSeq platform with custom primers. As for the original processing: Unique molecular identifiers were extracted from raw reads with MiGEC, and CDR3 positions were determined with MiXCR. For each individual, recombination models were inferred using an EM algorithm with the repgenHMM and IGoR tools. Shared clonotype analysis was performed with the tcR package in R, normalizing sharing by the product of cloneset sizes. To study raw recombination free of thymic and clonal selection effects, out-of-frame nonproductive sequences were analyzed. TCRdb cleaned the public reads at Q25 with fastp, built clones with MiXCR and kept in-frame beta chains. Identical CDR3 proteins give one entry, which carries the most common genes and DNA. TCRdb, not the original authors, processed these V and J calls. This sample is represented by roughly 720,000 distinct CDR3 sequences; roughly 18% of them were singletons. The ten largest clones capture roughly 13% of the sample.

In the germline V gene (reference sequence), CDR1 corresponds to DFQATT and CDR2 to SNEGSKA. The germline V end is reduced by 3 bases and the J end by 2 bases; junction bases left unmatched: 4. Spanning cysteine to phenylalanine, the CDR3 consists of 15 amino acids. CDR3 DNA only is kept here, 45 bases in frame from base 1. Concerning this clonotype: It has no known antigen specificity. Base qualities are not recorded, but no much larger clone differs from it by a single base.

Every donor in the study was a healthy Caucasian. The twin cohort comprised three pairs of female monozygotic twins, all aged about 18 to 29 years. RNA for TCR libraries was isolated from peripheral blood mononuclear cells. The same data also went into a second study, on T cells expressing NK-cell markers. The second paper further reports: TCR beta-chain repertoires were profiled in sorted CD3+CD56+NKG2C+, CD3+CD56+NKG2C- and CD3+CD56-NKG2C+ T-cell subsets from several donors. Seven of the eight sequenced donors were HCMV-seropositive and one was HCMV-seronegative. In several experiments an anti-gammadeltaTCR antibody was added to restrict sorting to alphabetaTCR-expressing T cells. In roughly six donors, the dominant CD3+CD56+NKG2C+ clonotypes were among the top 10 CD8+ clonotypes and accounted for about 1.0-7.5% of CD8+ T cells. Those dominant clonotypes were again the most abundant among CD3+CD56-NKG2C+ cells in several donors, at about 25-60.1%. Whether the expanded NKG2C-expressing T cell clones were specific for HCMV antigens was left unclear. All eight donors whose samples were sequenced were randomly selected healthy volunteers, three of them men and five women. HCMV-specific IgG was detected in serum with a commercial ELISA kit to determine HCMV serostatus. For five or six donors, unsorted PBMC were also used to sequence bulk peripheral blood T-cell repertoires. MIGEC was used to demultiplex reads and group reads by UMI, and MiTCR was used to assemble and quantify clonotypes. Only TCR cDNA sequences supported by at least two reads were kept to exclude erroneous sequences. The tcR package was used for downstream repertoire analysis, and clonotypes were matched across fractions by CDR3 nucleotide sequence plus V segment. VDJmatch was used to annotate antigen specificity against VDJdb, with one amino acid substitution in CDR3 allowed.

This sequence uses TRBV20-1 and TRBJ2-7; TRBD2 lines up with 13 middle nucleotides. This TCR was recovered from a woman between 18 and 29 years old in good health. Sequencing was performed on PBMCs. The bases read TGCAGTGCTAGGGAGGGACTAGCGGGGACCTACGAGCAGTACTTC. It translates to CSAREGLAGTYEQYF.